This T cell receptor (beta chain) was found in a study of radiation and T cells in renal cell carcinoma. V was cut by 0 bases and J by 2 bases, with 8 bases left in between. The CDR3 has 15 residues. Germline assignment: CDR1 SGHRS and CDR2 YFSETQ. Profiling relied on immunoSEQ multiplex PCR, and the TCRdb table lists in-frame clones only, not all of them. The sample includes about 140,000 clones, 75% to 90% of them seen just once. The time point here: blood 4 weeks post-SBRT, at nephrectomy. Treatment here: 15 Gy SBRT to primary tumor, nephrectomy 4 weeks later. Radiation-treated patients gave blood at baseline, week 2 and week 4. The tumor was a clear cell renal cell carcinoma.

Specimen: blood, collected from a patient whose treatment included radiotherapy and nephrectomy. This receptor was taken from a woman in her 50s with renal cell carcinoma. The genes are TRBV5-1 and TRBJ1-4; D ambiguous. In DNA form, the CDR3 reads TGCGCCAGCAGCTTGGAGGCAGGTACTAATGAAAAACTGTTTTTT. This encodes CASSLEAGTNEKLFF.